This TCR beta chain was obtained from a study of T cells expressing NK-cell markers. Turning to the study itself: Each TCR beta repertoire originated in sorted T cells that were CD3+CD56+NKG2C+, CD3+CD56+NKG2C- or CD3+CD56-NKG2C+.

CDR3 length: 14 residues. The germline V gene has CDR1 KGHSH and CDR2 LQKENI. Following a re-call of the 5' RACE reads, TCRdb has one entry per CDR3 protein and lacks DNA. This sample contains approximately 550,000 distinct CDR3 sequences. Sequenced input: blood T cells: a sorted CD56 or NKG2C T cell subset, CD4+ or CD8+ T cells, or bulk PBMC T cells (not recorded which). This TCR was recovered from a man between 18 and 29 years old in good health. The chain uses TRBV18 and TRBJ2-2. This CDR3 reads CASSLPDPTGELFF.